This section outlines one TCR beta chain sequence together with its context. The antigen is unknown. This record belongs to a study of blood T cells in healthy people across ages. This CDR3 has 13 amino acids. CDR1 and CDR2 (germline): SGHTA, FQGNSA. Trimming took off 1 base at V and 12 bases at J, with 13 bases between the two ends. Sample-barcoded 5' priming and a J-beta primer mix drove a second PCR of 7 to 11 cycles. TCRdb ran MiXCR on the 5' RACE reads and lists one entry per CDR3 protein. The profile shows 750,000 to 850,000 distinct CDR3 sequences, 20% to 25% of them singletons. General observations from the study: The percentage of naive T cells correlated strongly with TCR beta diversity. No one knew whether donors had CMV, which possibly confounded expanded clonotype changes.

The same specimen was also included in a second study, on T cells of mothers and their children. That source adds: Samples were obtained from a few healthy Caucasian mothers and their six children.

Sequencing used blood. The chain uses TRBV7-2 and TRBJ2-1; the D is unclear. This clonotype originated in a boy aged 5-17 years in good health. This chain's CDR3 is CASSLGGYVGQFF. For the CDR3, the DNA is TGTGCCAGCAGCTTAGGGGGTTACGTGGGGCAGTTCTTC.